This passage covers 23 T cell receptor beta chains from one sample sequenced in a study of shared clonotypes between healthy human individuals (dated by TCRdb to about 2020). CD8 naive samples were CD45RO-negative cells positively selected for CCR7, giving a CD45RA+CCR7+ population that excluded TemRA cells. Library method: the immunoSEQ multiplex PCR assay. The table comes from immuneACCESS by way of TCRdb, which keeps in-frame sequences with V and J called. Part of the clones is missing from these tables; in studies checked, under half for an unresolved V gene and the rest for unknown reasons. Counted in this sample were millions of clones; about 95% of them appeared once. 0.9% to 1.3% of the sample comes from the top ten. The sequenced sample was naive CD8+ T cells sorted from blood. The sample's cell subset or site label, decoded: CD45RA+CCR7+. These receptors were obtained from a man in his late teens or twenties in good health.

The chain links TRBV6-5 to TRBJ1-1; D perhaps matches TRBD1 (5 bases). Trimming left V 4 bases short and J 3 bases short, with 12 bases between. The CDR3 is 14 amino acids. Germline V gene lookup returns CDR1 MNHEY and CDR2 SVGAGI. The CDR3 DNA sequence: TGTGCCAGCAGTTTGGCGCGGGACTACACTGAAGCTTTCTTT. Translation gives CASSLARDYTEAFF.

The J gene is TRBJ2-5, the V gene TRBV19; 10 positions agree with TRBD1. Looked up from germline, CDR1 is LNHDA and CDR2 is SQIVND (reference sequence). V was clipped by 6 bases and J by 4 bases; unmatched bases: 8. CDR3 size: 15 residues. CDR3 loop: CASRPRDRGRETQYF. For the CDR3, the DNA is TGTGCCAGTAGACCGAGGGACAGGGGTCGAGAGACCCAGTACTTC.

V usage is TRBV5-6 and J usage is TRBJ2-7; possibly TRBD2 for D (5 bases). The CDR3 length is 15 residues. Trimming shortened V by 4 bases and J by 3 bases, and 17 bases separated the two germline ends. Looked up from germline, CDR1 is SGHDT and CDR2 is YYEEEE. CDR3 sequence (DNA): TGTGCCAGCAGCCCCCGAGTAGCGCAAAGCTACGAGCAGTACTTC. It codes for CASSPRVAQSYEQYF.

With regard to this clone: In the same sample, other DNA sequences code for this CDR3. The rearrangement links TRBV30 to TRBJ2-7; D is perhaps TRBD2 (5 bases). Trimming shortened V by 3 bases and J by 3 bases, and 9 bases separated the two germline ends. Germline lookup yields CDR1 GTSNPN and CDR2 SVGIG (reference sequence). This CDR3 contains 12 residues. The CDR3 region has the DNA TGTGCCTGGAGCTTCGGGGACTACGAGCAGTACTTC. This gives the protein CAWSFGDYEQYF. Based on the CDR3 plus reference TRBV30 and TRBJ2-7, the full variable domain is SQTIHQWPATLVQPVGSPLSLECTVEGTSNPNLYWYRQAAGRGLQLLFYSVGIGQISSEVPQNLSASRPQDRQFILSSKKLLLSDSGFYLCAWSFGDYEQYFGPGTRLTVT.

This chain connects TRBV27 to TRBJ2-5; perhaps TRBD1 as D (6 bases). The CDR3 length is 15 residues. V was clipped by 5 bases and J by 3 bases, with 16 bases between them. Germline assignment: CDR1 MNHEY and CDR2 SMNVEV (reference sequence). DNA for the CDR3: TGTGCCAGCAGTGGGCTAGAAGGGGGAGAAGAGACCCAGTACTTC. As protein: CASSGLEGGEETQYF.

The rearrangement uses TRBV5-1 and TRBJ1-2; 7 bases map to TRBD1. CDR1 SGHRS and CDR2 YFSETQ come from the germline V gene. CDR3 size: 14 residues. Losses at the gene ends were 4 bases for V and 6 bases for J; bases not matched to a gene: 9. The CDR3 DNA is TGCGCCAGCAGCGCCACAGGGGATTCTGATGGCTACACCTTC. This translates into CASSATGDSDGYTF.

This chain links TRBV18 with TRBJ2-7; 9 bases align to TRBD1. Unmatched junction bases numbered 9, after V lost 4 bases and J lost 2 bases. This CDR3 has 16 residues. From germline, CDR1 is KGHSH and CDR2 LQKENI. CDR3 sequence (DNA): TGTGCCAGCTCACTCCCGGGACAGGGAAGGGCCTACGAGCAGTACTTC. Translating gives CASSLPGQGRAYEQYF. Combining the CDR3 with reference TRBV18 and TRBJ2-7 gives the whole variable domain NAGVMQNPRHLVRRRGQEARLRCSPMKGHSHVYWYRQLPEEGLKFMVYLQKENIIDESGMPKERFSAEFPKEGPSILRIQQVVRGDSAAYFCASSLPGQGRAYEQYFGPGTRLTVT.

The table lists this clone with a count of one. The chain recombines TRBV9 with TRBJ2-3; D is uncertain. The CDR3 totals 17 residues. V was shortened by 2 bases and J by 0 bases, with 16 bases between the two germline ends. Germline lookup yields CDR1 SGDLS and CDR2 YYNGEE. The chain's CDR3 is CASSVNRALDSTDTQYF. The CDR3 DNA reads TGTGCCAGCAGCGTTAATCGGGCCCTGGACAGCACAGATACGCAGTATTTT. Drawing the rest from reference TRBV9 and TRBJ2-3, the complete variable domain is DSGVTQTPKHLITATGQRVTLRCSPRSGDLSVYWYQQSLDQGLQFLIQYYNGEERAKGNILERFSAQQFPDLHSELNLSSLELGDSALYFCASSVNRALDSTDTQYFGPGTRLTVL.

CDR3 nucleotides: TGTGCCAGCGCGACAGGGGTTAGCTACGAGCAGTACTTC. Its translation: CASATGVSYEQYF. This chain connects TRBV27 to TRBJ2-7; 8 bases are shared with TRBD1. The CDR3 is 13 amino acids. J was trimmed by 3 bases and V by 8 bases; bases with no gene match: 6. The germline V gene has CDR1 MNHEY and CDR2 SMNVEV (reference sequence).

This clone was detected only once. The V call is TRBV6-5, the J call TRBJ2-3; weak D call: TRBD2 (6 bases). CDR3 size: 14 residues. Between the trimmed V and J ends, which lost 2 bases and 5 bases, there was a span of 11 bases. Germline lookup yields CDR1 MNHEY and CDR2 SVGAGI. The CDR3: CASSYRIGGDTQYF. The CDR3 DNA reads as TGTGCCAGCAGTTACCGAATCGGGGGAGATACGCAGTATTTT.

CDR3 loop: CASTMTGGPGELFF. In nucleotides, the CDR3 is TGTGCCAGCACCATGACAGGGGGCCCCGGGGAGCTGTTTTTT. V and J are TRBV27 and TRBJ2-2, with 10 bases identical to TRBD1. From germline, CDR1 is MNHEY and CDR2 SMNVEV (reference sequence). CDR3 size: 14 residues. J was trimmed by 6 bases and V by 7 bases; bases with no gene match: 5.

In regard to this clone: Other nucleotide sequences from this sample produce the same CDR3. The chain has TRBV6-5 and TRBJ1-2; D remains ambiguous. V gave up 2 bases and J gave up 4 bases, with 8 bases separating them. The CDR3 extends over 13 amino acids. Germline V CDR1 and CDR2: MNHEY, SVGAGI. The CDR3 loop is CASSYGEAYGYTF. The CDR3 DNA follows: TGTGCCAGCAGTTACGGGGAGGCCTATGGCTACACCTTC.

The gene calls are TRBV27 and TRBJ2-7, with 8 bases matching TRBD1. Germline CDR1 and CDR2: MNHEY and SMNVEV (reference sequence). V gave up 6 bases and J gave up 2 bases; unmatched junction bases: 9. CDR3 length equals 15 residues. The CDR3 here is CASREGTGGPYEQYF. The CDR3 nucleotides are TGTGCCAGCAGGGAGGGGACAGGTGGCCCCTACGAGCAGTACTTC.

The V call is TRBV28, the J call TRBJ1-5, with D tentatively TRBD1 (6 bases). The CDR3 is made up of 16 amino acids. Trimming took 6 bases from V and 0 from J, leaving 15 bases between them. Germline V gives CDR1 MDHEN, CDR2 SYDVKM. CDR3: CASRLPGGLSNQPQHF. The CDR3 DNA follows: TGTGCCAGCAGACTTCCCGGGGGCCTTAGCAATCAGCCCCAGCATTTT.

The chain joins TRBV9 to TRBJ2-3, with TRBD2 matching over 12 bases. V lost 4 bases, J lost 4 bases, and 7 bases stayed unmatched. The CDR3 has 16 amino acids. The germline V gene encodes CDR1 SGDLS and CDR2 YYNGEE. For the CDR3, the DNA is TGTGCCAGCAGCCCCGGACTAGCGGGGTTAGCAGATACGCAGTATTTT. Its translation: CASSPGLAGLADTQYF.

The gene calls are TRBV4-2 and TRBJ2-1, with 12 bases fitting TRBD2. The CDR3 runs 16 residues. With V trimmed by 0 bases and J by 5 bases, 2 bases remained unmatched. Germline lookup yields CDR1 LGHNA and CDR2 YNFKEQ. The CDR3 sequence is CASSQDRLAGDNEQFF. Written as DNA, the CDR3 is TGTGCCAGCAGCCAAGACCGACTAGCGGGGGACAATGAGCAGTTCTTC.

The rearrangement uses TRBV2 and TRBJ2-2, with D tentatively TRBD2 (6 bases). Germline CDR1 and CDR2: SNHLY and FYNNEI. With 1 base removed from V and 7 bases from J, the gap between germline ends came to 13 bases. The CDR3 loop spans 15 amino acids. CDR3: CASSEVTRGIGELFF. The CDR3 DNA follows: TGTGCCAGCAGTGAAGTGACTAGAGGTATCGGGGAGCTGTTTTTT.

The chain employs TRBV7-8 and TRBJ2-3, with 8 bases aligning to TRBD2. The germline V gene has CDR1 SGHVS and CDR2 FQNEAQ. The CDR3 spans 18 residues. The V and J ends lost 0 bases and 5 bases, in that order; junction bases with no gene match: 13. This chain's CDR3 is CASSLAFVPGGKGDTQYF. In nucleotides, the CDR3 is TGTGCCAGCAGCTTAGCCTTCGTCCCGGGAGGGAAGGGAGATACGCAGTATTTT.

The chain links TRBV5-6 to TRBJ2-3, with D possibly being TRBD2 (6 bases). The CDR3 loop spans 14 amino acids. CDR1 and CDR2 from the germline V gene are SGHDT and YYEEEE. V was trimmed by 4 bases and J by 6 bases, leaving 15 bases between them. The CDR3 loop reads CASSQTSATDTQYF. The CDR3, as DNA: TGTGCCAGCAGCCAGACTAGTGCGACGGATACGCAGTATTTT.

The V call is TRBV10-3, the J call TRBJ2-5; D is possibly TRBD2 (7 bases). Germline V lookup: CDR1 ENHRY, CDR2 SYGVKD. V was shortened by 0 bases and J by 4 bases, with 9 bases between the two germline ends. The CDR3 is 14 amino acids. CDR3 sequence: CAISESAGAETQYF. In DNA, the CDR3 is TGTGCCATCAGTGAGTCGGCGGGGGCAGAGACCCAGTACTTC.

This chain connects TRBV5-4 to TRBJ1-2, with TRBD1 identical over 7 bases. This CDR3 contains 12 residues. The V segment lost 4 bases and the J segment 4 bases; nucleotides outside the gene matches: 1. Germline assignment: CDR1 SGHNT and CDR2 YYREEE (reference sequence). CDR3 amino acids: CASSGDSYGYTF. The CDR3 DNA reads as TGTGCCAGCAGCGGGGACAGCTATGGCTACACCTTC.

V usage is TRBV19 and J usage is TRBJ1-5; no firm D call. Germline assignment: CDR1 LNHDA and CDR2 SQIVND (reference sequence). V was pared by 6 bases and J by 3 bases, with 12 bases between. The CDR3 extends over 14 amino acids. The CDR3 DNA reads TGTGCCAGTAGCTCGGGCCAGTTCAATCAGCCCCAGCATTTT. It specifies CASSSGQFNQPQHF.

The genes are TRBV6-1 and TRBJ1-6; no firm D call. The CDR3 sequence is 14 residues long. V lost 3 bases and J lost 9, with 12 bases in between. Germline V lookup: CDR1 MNHNS, CDR2 SASEGT. CDR3 bases: TGTGCCAGCAGTGACCCCGGCCACACTTCACCCCTCCACTTT. Its protein product is CASSDPGHTSPLHF.